This T cell receptor (beta chain) was captured in a study of cytomegalovirus exposure and HLA in healthy donors. Study as a whole: In an earlier analysis, almost 120 million unique TCR beta sequences were found from about 179 million T cells.

As for this clone: The antigen remains undetermined.

Study-wide results and limits: The likely origin of a cluster of highly shared sequence variants was a sequencing artifact.

Primers for the PCR totalled 60 Vbeta and 13 Jbeta. The assay was immunoSEQ multiplex PCR, and TCRdb's table has in-frame clones only and misses some. The repertoire holds some 160,000 clones, with 84% as singletons. V shed 7 bases and J shed 1 base, with 13 bases lying between them. The CDR3 extends over 14 amino acids. CDR1 is SQVTM and CDR2 is ANQGSEA in the germline V gene. The sequenced sample consisted of PBMCs. The receptor was isolated from a man aged 50-59 years in good health and CMV-seropositive. The chain uses TRBV29-1 and TRBJ2-2; D may be TRBD1 (6 bases). As DNA, the CDR3 is TGCAGCGGGACGACAGGCCGGAACACCGGGGAGCTGTTTTTT. Amino acid sequence: CSGTTGRNTGELFF.